This is a list of T cell receptor beta chains from one sample in a study of blood T cell repertoires in COVID-19. This table comes from immunoSEQ multiplex PCR, and its TCRdb copy is limited to in-frame clones, with some not included. The sample holds 110,000 to 150,000 clones, 85% seen once. The sequencing sample was made of peripheral blood. These receptors came from a middle-aged man with acute or convalescent COVID-19. CDR3s include the opening cysteine and the closing phenylalanine or tryptophan. The D gene is left open where the match is weak. Only some rows state a clone size, as once, few, many or a class for expanded clones.

abundance: NA
v_gene: TRBV2
j_gene: TRBJ1-6
d_gene: TRBD1
len: 16
CDR3aa: CASRRDPGGGNSPLHF
CDR3nt: TGTGCCAGCAGGAGAGATCCAGGGGGCGGCAATTCACCCCTCCACTTT

abundance: NA
v_gene: TRBV27
j_gene: TRBJ1-2
d_gene: TRBD1
len: 14
CDR3aa: CASSSRQGFNGYTF
CDR3nt: TGTGCCAGCAGTTCCCGACAGGGTTTCAATGGCTACACCTTC

abundance: NA
v_gene: TRBV15
j_gene: TRBJ2-1
d_gene: NA
len: 15
CDR3aa: CATSPRGLFYNEQFF
CDR3nt: TGTGCCACCAGCCCAAGAGGGCTTTTCTACAATGAGCAGTTCTTC

abundance: NA
v_gene: TRBV20-1
j_gene: TRBJ1-1
d_gene: NA
len: 12
CDR3aa: CSASRVGAEAFF
CDR3nt: TGCAGTGCTAGTAGAGTGGGCGCTGAAGCTTTCTTT

abundance: NA
v_gene: TRBV19
j_gene: TRBJ2-1
d_gene: TRBD2
len: 16
CDR3aa: CASSPLTSGPDNEQFF
CDR3nt: TGTGCCAGTAGTCCCCTAACTAGCGGCCCTGACAATGAGCAGTTCTTC

abundance: NA
v_gene: TRBV7-9
j_gene: TRBJ2-3
d_gene: NA
len: 13
CDR3aa: CASSFQITDTQYF
CDR3nt: TGTGCCAGCAGCTTTCAGATCACAGATACGCAGTATTTT

abundance: NA
v_gene: TRBV6-5
j_gene: TRBJ2-3
d_gene: TRBD1
len: 16
CDR3aa: CASSLQGEAGTDTQYF
CDR3nt: TGTGCCAGCAGTTTACAGGGGGAGGCGGGAACAGATACGCAGTATTTT

abundance: NA
v_gene: TRBV19
j_gene: TRBJ1-3
d_gene: NA
len: 15
CDR3aa: CASSSEKGAGNTIYF
CDR3nt: TGTGCCAGTAGTTCCGAGAAGGGGGCTGGAAACACCATATATTTT

abundance: NA
v_gene: TRBV10-3
j_gene: TRBJ1-1
d_gene: NA
len: 13
CDR3aa: CAISAGVNTEAFF
CDR3nt: TGTGCCATCAGTGCGGGGGTGAACACTGAAGCTTTCTTT

abundance: NA
v_gene: TRBV5-1
j_gene: TRBJ1-2
d_gene: TRBD1
len: 15
CDR3aa: CASSLTGGDIYGYTF
CDR3nt: TGCGCCAGCAGCCTGACAGGGGGCGATATCTATGGCTACACCTTC

abundance: NA
v_gene: TRBV28
j_gene: TRBJ2-7
d_gene: TRBD1
len: 15
CDR3aa: CASSPETGVGYEQYF
CDR3nt: TGTGCCAGCAGTCCCGAGACAGGGGTGGGGTACGAGCAGTACTTC

abundance: NA
v_gene: TRBV7-8
j_gene: TRBJ2-6
d_gene: NA
len: 14
CDR3aa: CASRLSSGANVLTF
CDR3nt: TGTGCCAGCCGATTGAGCTCTGGGGCCAACGTCCTGACTTTC

abundance: NA
v_gene: TRBV15
j_gene: TRBJ2-1
d_gene: NA
len: 15
CDR3aa: CATSRESGTYNEQFF
CDR3nt: TGTGCCACCAGCAGAGAAAGCGGTACCTACAATGAGCAGTTCTTC

abundance: few
v_gene: TRBV5-8
j_gene: TRBJ2-7
d_gene: TRBD1
len: 20
CDR3aa: CASSLFVTGQGPAGPYEQYF
CDR3nt: TGTGCCAGCAGCTTGTTTGTTACGGGACAGGGGCCCGCCGGCCCCTACGAGCAGTACTTC

abundance: NA
v_gene: TRBV4-2
j_gene: TRBJ1-6
d_gene: NA
len: 14
CDR3aa: CASSPGSDNSPLHF
CDR3nt: TGTGCCAGCAGCCCCGGGAGTGATAATTCACCCCTCCACTTT

abundance: NA
v_gene: TRBV19
j_gene: TRBJ1-1
d_gene: NA
len: 14
CDR3aa: CASKPEGWTTEAFF
CDR3nt: TGTGCCAGTAAGCCTGAGGGTTGGACCACTGAAGCTTTCTTT

abundance: once
v_gene: TRBV11-2
j_gene: TRBJ1-6
d_gene: TRBD1
len: 14
CDR3aa: CASSGGQGNSPLHF
CDR3nt: TGTGCCAGCAGCGGGGGACAGGGAAATTCACCCCTCCACTTT

abundance: NA
v_gene: TRBV24-1
j_gene: TRBJ2-1
d_gene: TRBD2
len: 17
CDR3aa: CATSGPRAGGSYNEQFF
CDR3nt: TGTGCCACCAGTGGGCCTCGAGCGGGGGGGTCGTACAATGAGCAGTTCTTC

abundance: NA
v_gene: TRBV6-5
j_gene: TRBJ2-5
d_gene: TRBD2
len: 15
CDR3aa: CATGLAGGYQETQYF
CDR3nt: TGTGCCACCGGACTAGCGGGGGGGTACCAAGAGACCCAGTACTTC

abundance: many
v_gene: TRBV27
j_gene: TRBJ2-7
d_gene: NA
len: 12
CDR3aa: CASSWQGDEQYF
CDR3nt: TGTGCCAGCAGTTGGCAGGGTGACGAGCAGTACTTC

abundance: NA
v_gene: TRBV19
j_gene: TRBJ1-1
d_gene: NA
len: 15
CDR3aa: CASRWGHEGNTEAFF
CDR3nt: TGTGCCAGTCGCTGGGGGCATGAAGGAAACACTGAAGCTTTCTTT

abundance: NA
v_gene: TRBV4-2
j_gene: TRBJ2-7
d_gene: TRBD1
len: 15
CDR3aa: CASSQGGTGRYEQYF
CDR3nt: TGTGCCAGCAGCCAAGGGGGGACAGGACGCTACGAGCAGTACTTC

abundance: NA
v_gene: TRBV5-1
j_gene: TRBJ1-2
d_gene: TRBD1
len: 16
CDR3aa: CASSLEIGQGGYGYTF
CDR3nt: TGCGCCAGCAGCTTGGAGATAGGACAGGGAGGCTATGGCTACACCTTC

abundance: NA
v_gene: TRBV2
j_gene: TRBJ1-2
d_gene: TRBD1
len: 15
CDR3aa: CASRTGQAAGYGYTF
CDR3nt: TGTGCCAGCAGAACCGGACAGGCTGCTGGCTATGGCTACACCTTC

abundance: once
v_gene: TRBV19
j_gene: TRBJ1-2
d_gene: NA
len: 14
CDR3aa: CASSPTETNYGYTF
CDR3nt: TGTGCCAGTAGCCCGACAGAGACTAACTATGGCTACACCTTC

abundance: NA
v_gene: TRBV28
j_gene: TRBJ2-3
d_gene: TRBD2
len: 15
CDR3aa: CATAGLAGGADTQYF
CDR3nt: TGTGCCACCGCGGGACTAGCGGGAGGGGCAGATACGCAGTATTTT

abundance: NA
v_gene: TRBV9
j_gene: TRBJ2-7
d_gene: NA
len: 14
CDR3aa: CASSVEPGNYEQYF
CDR3nt: TGTGCCAGCAGCGTAGAGCCAGGGAACTACGAGCAGTACTTC

abundance: NA
v_gene: TRBV14
j_gene: TRBJ2-1
d_gene: TRBD1
len: 15
CDR3aa: CASSQELAGGHEQFF
CDR3nt: TGTGCCAGCAGCCAAGAGCTCGCAGGGGGCCATGAGCAGTTCTTC

abundance: NA
v_gene: TRBV18
j_gene: TRBJ2-1
d_gene: TRBD2
len: 16
CDR3aa: CASSQTSGVSYNEQFF
CDR3nt: TGTGCCAGCTCTCAAACTAGCGGGGTCTCCTACAATGAGCAGTTCTTC

abundance: NA
v_gene: TRBV9
j_gene: TRBJ1-1
d_gene: NA
len: 13
CDR3aa: CASSVATYTEAFF
CDR3nt: TGTGCCAGCAGCGTAGCTACCTACACTGAAGCTTTCTTT

abundance: once
v_gene: TRBV19
j_gene: TRBJ2-1
d_gene: TRBD2
len: 15
CDR3aa: CASNIASGRYNEQFF
CDR3nt: TGTGCCAGTAATATCGCTAGCGGGAGATACAATGAGCAGTTCTTC

abundance: NA
v_gene: TRBV27
j_gene: TRBJ2-3
d_gene: TRBD1
len: 16
CDR3aa: CASSLRRQGNTDTQYF
CDR3nt: TGTGCCAGCAGTTTAAGACGACAGGGGAATACAGATACGCAGTATTTT

abundance: few
v_gene: TRBV27
j_gene: TRBJ1-1
d_gene: TRBD1
len: 15
CDR3aa: CASRPGDRVYTEAFF
CDR3nt: TGTGCCAGCAGGCCGGGAGACAGGGTGTACACTGAAGCTTTCTTT

abundance: NA
v_gene: TRBV19
j_gene: TRBJ1-1
d_gene: NA
len: 11
CDR3aa: CASRTGREAFF
CDR3nt: TGTGCCAGTAGGACAGGCCGTGAAGCTTTCTTT

abundance: NA
v_gene: TRBV29-1
j_gene: TRBJ2-7
d_gene: TRBD1
len: 13
CDR3aa: CSVAGGLPYEQYF
CDR3nt: TGCAGCGTTGCAGGGGGCCTCCCCTACGAGCAGTACTTC

abundance: NA
v_gene: TRBV7-2
j_gene: TRBJ2-7
d_gene: NA
len: 14
CDR3aa: CASSFTVESYEQYF
CDR3nt: TGTGCCAGCAGCTTTACGGTCGAATCCTACGAGCAGTACTTC

abundance: NA
v_gene: TRBV11-3
j_gene: TRBJ2-7
d_gene: TRBD2
len: 15
CDR3aa: CASSLVTSGSSEQYF
CDR3nt: TGTGCCAGCAGCTTAGTTACTAGCGGGAGCTCCGAGCAGTACTTC

abundance: NA
v_gene: TRBV19
j_gene: TRBJ1-2
d_gene: TRBD1
len: 14
CDR3aa: CASSIRGQGNGYTF
CDR3nt: TGTGCCAGTAGTATTCGGGGACAGGGTAATGGCTACACCTTC

abundance: NA
v_gene: TRBV11-1
j_gene: TRBJ1-1
d_gene: NA
len: 15
CDR3aa: CASSLEGVRNTEAFF
CDR3nt: TGTGCCAGCAGCCTTGAAGGAGTCCGGAACACTGAAGCTTTCTTT

abundance: NA
v_gene: TRBV11-3
j_gene: TRBJ2-1
d_gene: TRBD2
len: 14
CDR3aa: CASSSRASGNEQFF
CDR3nt: TGTGCCAGCAGCTCGCGCGCTAGCGGGAATGAGCAGTTCTTC

abundance: NA
v_gene: TRBV11-1
j_gene: TRBJ1-1
d_gene: NA
len: 14
CDR3aa: CASSRGLGNTEAFF
CDR3nt: TGTGCCAGCAGCAGGGGACTGGGAAACACTGAAGCTTTCTTT

abundance: NA
v_gene: TRBV2
j_gene: TRBJ2-2
d_gene: TRBD2
len: 17
CDR3aa: CASTLTSGGADTGELFF
CDR3nt: TGTGCCAGCACTTTGACTAGCGGGGGGGCGGACACCGGGGAGCTGTTTTTT

abundance: few
v_gene: TRBV6-5
j_gene: TRBJ1-1
d_gene: TRBD1
len: 15
CDR3aa: CASSPHRTGGTEAFF
CDR3nt: TGTGCCAGCAGTCCCCACCGGACAGGGGGCACTGAAGCTTTCTTT

abundance: NA
v_gene: TRBV7-9
j_gene: TRBJ2-1
d_gene: NA
len: 12
CDR3aa: CASSPYTNEQFF
CDR3nt: TGTGCCAGCAGCCCTTACACCAATGAGCAGTTCTTC

abundance: NA
v_gene: TRBV28
j_gene: TRBJ1-5
d_gene: NA
len: 14
CDR3aa: CASIPNGGYQPQHF
CDR3nt: TGTGCCAGCATTCCAAATGGCGGATATCAGCCCCAGCATTTT

abundance: NA
v_gene: TRBV9
j_gene: TRBJ2-3
d_gene: NA
len: 13
CDR3aa: CASSVGPTDTQYF
CDR3nt: TGTGCCAGCAGCGTAGGGCCCACAGATACGCAGTATTTT

abundance: NA
v_gene: TRBV7-2
j_gene: TRBJ2-4
d_gene: TRBD1
len: 17
CDR3aa: CASSFYQGELAKNIQYF
CDR3nt: TGTGCCAGCAGCTTTTATCAGGGGGAGCTAGCCAAAAACATTCAGTACTTC

abundance: NA
v_gene: TRBV6-5
j_gene: TRBJ1-1
d_gene: NA
len: 15
CDR3aa: CASSYLGAGNTEAFF
CDR3nt: TGTGCCAGCAGTTACCTGGGGGCAGGGAACACTGAAGCTTTCTTT

abundance: NA
v_gene: TRBV7-9
j_gene: TRBJ1-5
d_gene: NA
len: 13
CDR3aa: CASSWTVDQPQHF
CDR3nt: TGTGCCAGCAGCTGGACAGTAGATCAGCCCCAGCATTTT

abundance: NA
v_gene: TRBV5-4
j_gene: TRBJ2-6
d_gene: NA
len: 18
CDR3aa: CASSLFGLVGSGANVLTF
CDR3nt: TGTGCCAGCAGCTTGTTCGGACTGGTCGGGTCTGGGGCCAACGTCCTGACTTTC

abundance: NA
v_gene: TRBV5-1
j_gene: TRBJ2-7
d_gene: TRBD1
len: 15
CDR3aa: CASSLGGTAASEQYF
CDR3nt: TGCGCCAGCAGCTTGGGAGGGACAGCAGCCTCCGAGCAGTACTTC

abundance: few
v_gene: TRBV5-1
j_gene: TRBJ1-2
d_gene: TRBD1
len: 14
CDR3aa: CASSTTARGHGYTF
CDR3nt: TGCGCCAGCAGCACAACGGCCAGGGGGCATGGCTACACCTTC

abundance: NA
v_gene: TRBV11-3
j_gene: TRBJ2-2
d_gene: TRBD1
len: 16
CDR3aa: CASSSPGTENTGELFF
CDR3nt: TGTGCCAGCAGCTCTCCCGGGACAGAGAACACCGGGGAGCTGTTTTTT

abundance: NA
v_gene: TRBV11-2
j_gene: TRBJ2-7
d_gene: NA
len: 18
CDR3aa: CASSFPPQPSENSYEQYF
CDR3nt: TGTGCCAGCAGCTTCCCCCCTCAACCTAGCGAGAATTCCTACGAGCAGTACTTC

abundance: NA
v_gene: TRBV18
j_gene: TRBJ1-1
d_gene: NA
len: 13
CDR3aa: CASSPLGGTEAFF
CDR3nt: TGTGCCAGCTCACCTCTGGGGGGCACTGAAGCTTTCTTT

abundance: few
v_gene: TRBV15
j_gene: TRBJ2-2
d_gene: NA
len: 17
CDR3aa: CATSPRGGGEYTGELFF
CDR3nt: TGTGCCACCAGCCCTCGAGGGGGGGGAGAGTACACCGGGGAGCTGTTTTTT

abundance: NA
v_gene: TRBV30
j_gene: TRBJ1-6
d_gene: TRBD1
len: 13
CDR3aa: CALGQGANSPLHF
CDR3nt: TGTGCCTTGGGACAGGGGGCCAATTCACCCCTCCACTTT